This T cell receptor (beta chain) was recovered during a study of blood T cells in healthy people across ages. The CDR3 spans 12 residues. CDR1 and CDR2 from the germline V gene are SGHTA and FQGNSA. Trimming shortened V by 2 bases and J by 5 bases, and 7 bases separated the two germline ends. Regarding the study as a whole: Estimates of total diversity, which came from one million sequenced T cells, were considered to be underestimates.

A second PCR, run for roughly 6 to 11 cycles, used a sample-barcoded 5' primer plus a J-beta primer mix. With 12 random nucleotides, a template-switch adaptor tagged each individual cDNA molecule. Via MiXCR, TCRdb re-called the 5' RACE reads, giving one row per CDR3 protein. The data hold about 1.4 million distinct CDR3 sequences, with approximately 63% observed a single time. This clonotype was seen more than once but under ten times. Its antigen is undetermined. This chain links TRBV7-2 with TRBJ2-7, with D uncertain. The TCR sequence derives from a man in his late teens or twenties in good health. The sample consisted of blood. CDR3 nucleotides: TGTGCCAGCAGCTTACGCCTGGACGAGCAGTACTTC. Residues: CASSLRLDEQYF.